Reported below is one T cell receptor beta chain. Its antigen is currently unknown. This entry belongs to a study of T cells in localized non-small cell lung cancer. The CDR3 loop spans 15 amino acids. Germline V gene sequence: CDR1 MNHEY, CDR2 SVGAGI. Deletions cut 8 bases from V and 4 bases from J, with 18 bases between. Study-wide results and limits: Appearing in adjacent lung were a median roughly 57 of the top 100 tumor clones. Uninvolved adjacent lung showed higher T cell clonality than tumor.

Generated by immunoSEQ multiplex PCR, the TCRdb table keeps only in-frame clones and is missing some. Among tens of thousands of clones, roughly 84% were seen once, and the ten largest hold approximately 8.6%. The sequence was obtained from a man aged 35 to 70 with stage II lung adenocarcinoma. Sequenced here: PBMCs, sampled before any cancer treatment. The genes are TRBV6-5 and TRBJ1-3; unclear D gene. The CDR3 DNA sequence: TGTGCCAGCTCGGGTTGGGGAGTGACCGGAAACACCATATATTTT. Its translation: CASSGWGVTGNTIYF.